This T cell receptor beta chain emerged from a study of early T cells in non-severe SARS-CoV-2 infection. One entry per CDR3 protein results from TCRdb running MiXCR on the 5' RACE reads. The repertoire holds 70,000 or so distinct CDR3 sequences, with roughly an eighth as singletons. V lost 2 bases, J lost 1 base, and 16 bases lay in between. CDR1 is MNHEY and CDR2 is SVGEGT in the germline V gene. CDR3 length equals 17 residues. The V call is TRBV6-2 or TRBV6-3, the J call TRBJ2-3; D gene ambiguous. The receptor's source is an adult who was a healthcare worker with PCR-confirmed SARS-CoV-2 infection or an uninfected control (not recorded which). The material sequenced was whole blood. CDR3 DNA sequence: TGTGCCAGCAGTTACGGGGTGATGAGCCGTGGCACAGATACGCAGTATTTT. Translated, it gives CASSYGVMSRGTDTQYF.